The 30 T cell receptor beta chains presented below share a single source sample, sequenced in a study of Ad26.COV2.S vaccination and SARS-CoV-2 variants (TCRdb year 2021). The library was prepared using the immunoSEQ multiplex PCR assay. What TCRdb holds here is the immuneACCESS table cut down to in-frame rearrangements. Part of the clones is not present; checked against another copy, under half of the missing clones reflect an unresolved V gene, and the others are unexplained. The sample records about 400,000 clones, 83% of which are singletons. In total, the top ten clones hold just under 7.5% of the sample. Taken with the paper, the label for treatment or condition translates to: approximately 18 received Ad26.COV2.S at low or high dose, single or two shots; roughly five received placebo; per-sample allocation not given. Repertoires of vaccine and placebo recipients were sequenced from samples collected on day 63 after the first injection.

This sample comprised peripheral blood, obtained in a trial of Ad26.COV2.S vaccine versus placebo. The origin of the receptors is a person aged 18-65 years who received the Ad26.COV2.S COVID-19 vaccine or a placebo.

This clone came up a few times. V is TRBV19 and J is TRBJ1-1; no clear D. V was pared by 6 bases and J by 3 bases, with 5 bases between. Germline V CDR1 and CDR2: LNHDA, SQIVND (reference sequence). The CDR3 runs 11 residues. The CDR3 loop reads CASSYYTEAFF. The CDR3 nucleotides read TGTGCCAGTAGCTACTACACTGAAGCTTTCTTT.

This chain links TRBV18 with TRBJ2-3; a weak D match, TRBD2 (5 bases). CDR3 length: 16 amino acids. Germline lookup yields CDR1 KGHSH and CDR2 LQKENI. With 0 bases removed from V and 3 bases from J, the gap between germline ends came to 13 bases. CDR3 DNA: TGTGCCAGCTCACCACCGAGGAGGCAAGATACAGATACGCAGTATTTT. Protein: CASSPPRRQDTDTQYF.

The CDR3 nucleotides are TGTGCCAGCAGCCAGAGAGGGTCAAACACTGAAGCTTTCTTT. This sequence encodes CASSQRGSNTEAFF. The J gene is TRBJ1-1, the V gene TRBV14; D remains unclear. Germline loops: CDR1 SGHDN, CDR2 FVKESK. The V gene lost 3 bases and the J gene lost 2 bases, with 10 bases spanning the gap. This CDR3 comprises 14 residues.

The chain joins TRBV19 to TRBJ2-7; D is tentatively TRBD1 or TRBD2 (6 bases each). Germline lookup yields CDR1 LNHDA and CDR2 SQIVND (reference sequence). Between the trimmed V and J ends, which lost 8 bases and 6 bases, there was a span of 23 bases. The CDR3 sequence is 15 residues long. CDR3 residues: CASRSTLGGGSEQYF. The CDR3 DNA follows: TGTGCCAGTCGCAGCACCCTCGGAGGGGGGAGCGAGCAGTACTTC. Full variable domain (remainder filled in from reference TRBV19 and TRBJ2-7): DGGITQSPKYLFRKEGQNVTLSCEQNLNHDAMYWYRQDPGQGLRLIYYSQIVNDFQKGDIAEGYSVSREKKESFPLTVTSAQKNPTAFYLCASRSTLGGGSEQYFGPGTRLTVT.

This rearrangement joins TRBV19 to TRBJ1-2, with 8 bases fitting TRBD1. Germline V gene sequence: CDR1 LNHDA, CDR2 SQIVND (reference sequence). The CDR3 extends over 13 amino acids. The J segment lost 5 bases and the V segment lost 6 bases, leaving 5 bases of the junction unmatched. The CDR3 sequence is CASSFGTGYGYTF. Here the CDR3 DNA reads TGTGCCAGTAGCTTCGGGACAGGTTATGGCTACACCTTC.

The chain uses TRBV28 and TRBJ1-4; D call uncertain. There are 15 residues in the CDR3. Trimming removed 0 bases from V and 5 bases from J, with 10 bases in between. Germline V gene data show CDR1 as MDHEN and CDR2 as SYDVKM. CDR3 in DNA: TGTGCCAGCAGTTTATGGGGAGTATCGAATGAAAAACTGTTTTTT. Protein sequence: CASSLWGVSNEKLFF.

This rearrangement joins TRBV5-4 to TRBJ2-2, with 11 bases fitting TRBD1. CDR3 length equals 16 residues. Germline V gene sequence: CDR1 SGHNT, CDR2 YYREEE (reference sequence). V shed 4 bases and J 7 bases; nucleotides not matched to a gene: 9. The CDR3 region has the DNA TGTGCCAGCAGCCTCGGGACAGGGGGAATGTACGGGGAGCTGTTTTTT. It specifies CASSLGTGGMYGELFF. Full variable domain (remainder filled in from reference TRBV5-4 and TRBJ2-2): ETGVTQSPTHLIKTRGQQVTLRCSSQSGHNTVSWYQQALGQGPQFIFQYYREEENGRGNFPPRFSGLQFPNYSSELNVNALELDDSALYLCASSLGTGGMYGELFFGEGSRLTVL.

This chain joins TRBV19 and TRBJ2-7; D uncertain. CDR3 length: 13 amino acids. V was cut by 4 bases and J by 1 base, with 8 bases left in between. From germline, CDR1 is LNHDA and CDR2 SQIVND (reference sequence). The CDR3 region has the DNA TGTGCCAGTAGTAATAGCTGGTCCTACGAGCAGTACTTC. Its translation is CASSNSWSYEQYF.

The rearrangement joins TRBV7-8 to TRBJ1-1; TRBD1 aligns across 7 bases. Trimming at V came to 6 bases and at J to 0 bases, leaving 7 bases not matched to a gene. This CDR3 contains 15 residues. Germline CDR1 and CDR2: SGHVS and FQNEAQ. CDR3 residues: CASRRTGTVNTEAFF. CDR3 bases: TGTGCCAGCAGACGAACCGGGACAGTGAACACTGAAGCTTTCTTT.

This chain links TRBV6-5 with TRBJ2-7; 9 nucleotides line up with TRBD1. V lost 8 bases, J lost 1 base, and 9 bases stayed unmatched. CDR1 and CDR2 (germline): MNHEY, SVGAGI. This CDR3 has 15 amino acids. CDR3 sequence reads: CASVPGGTGSYEQYF. CDR3 bases: TGTGCCAGCGTTCCGGGTGGGACAGGGTCCTACGAGCAGTACTTC.

This clone was seen only a few times. The same CDR3 is also encoded by other DNA sequences in this sample. V gene TRBV19 combines with J gene TRBJ1-5; no clear D gene. The CDR3 is 14 residues long. V was clipped by 1 base and J by 3 bases, with 7 bases between them. Germline-derived CDR1 and CDR2 are LNHDA and SQIVND (reference sequence). The DNA of the CDR3 is TGTGCCAGTAGTATAGGGCAGCTCAATCAGCCCCAGCATTTT. Its translation: CASSIGQLNQPQHF. The full variable domain, rest sourced from reference TRBV19 and TRBJ1-5, is DGGITQSPKYLFRKEGQNVTLSCEQNLNHDAMYWYRQDPGQGLRLIYYSQIVNDFQKGDIAEGYSVSREKKESFPLTVTSAQKNPTAFYLCASSIGQLNQPQHFGDGTRLSIL.

This clone occurred once. The chain combines TRBV6-5 with TRBJ1-2; 8 nucleotides align to TRBD1. Trimming cost V 5 bases and J 4 bases; bases outside gene matches: 3. The CDR3 has 13 amino acids. Germline-derived CDR1 and CDR2 are MNHEY and SVGAGI. This chain's CDR3 is CASSRGTGYGYTF. CDR3 DNA sequence: TGTGCCAGCAGTAGAGGGACAGGCTATGGCTACACCTTC.

This rearrangement joins TRBV27 to TRBJ1-6; the D is unclear. The germline V gene has CDR1 MNHEY and CDR2 SMNVEV (reference sequence). Trimming took off 1 base at V and 7 bases at J, with 14 bases between the two ends. This CDR3 has 16 residues. The CDR3 region is CASSLYREPRNSPLHF. Written as DNA, the CDR3 is TGTGCCAGCAGTTTATATAGGGAACCGAGGAATTCACCCCTCCACTTT.

In this sample, this clone turned up a few times. The chain recombines TRBV9 with TRBJ2-1; D is unresolved. Looked up from germline, CDR1 is SGDLS and CDR2 is YYNGEE. The CDR3 runs to 18 residues. The V and J ends lost 0 bases and 0 bases respectively, with 16 bases between them. Here the CDR3 reads CASSVASSGGTSYNEQFF. For the CDR3, the DNA is TGTGCCAGCAGCGTAGCCTCATCGGGCGGCACCTCCTACAATGAGCAGTTCTTC.

The chain couples TRBV10-3 to TRBJ2-7; the D is unclear. This CDR3 spans 12 amino acids. V lost 2 bases, J lost 2 bases, and 4 bases lay in between. The V gene's germline CDR1 is ENHRY and CDR2 SYGVKD. CDR3 nucleotide sequence: TGTGCCATCAGTGAGAAGGCCTACGAGCAGTACTTC. Its protein is CAISEKAYEQYF.

This clone was observed a handful of times. The chain is built from TRBV6-2 or TRBV6-3 and TRBJ1-6; 9 nucleotides line up with TRBD1. Germline V gene lookup returns CDR1 MNHEY and CDR2 SVGEGT. CDR3 length: 12 residues. V shed 5 bases and J 14 bases; nucleotides not matched to a gene: 4. The CDR3 here is CASSGTGRSLHF. The DNA for the CDR3 is TGTGCCAGCAGTGGGACAGGGAGGTCCCTCCACTTT.

The chain has TRBV7-3 and TRBJ2-1, with 10 bases lining up with TRBD2. Trimming at V came to 5 bases and at J to 5 bases, leaving 3 bases not matched to a gene. The length of the CDR3 is 14 residues. The germline gives CDR1 SGHTA, CDR2 FQGTGA. CDR3 region: CASSPTSGDNEQFF. In nucleotides, the CDR3 is TGTGCCAGCAGCCCAACTAGCGGGGACAATGAGCAGTTCTTC.

This clone occurred once. The DNA is left out, because the CDR3 cannot be placed on it with certainty; the CDR3 is given as TCRdb lists it. This chain joins TRBV6-5 and TRBJ1-3; no DNA check was done on the table's D call, TRBD1. The germline V gene encodes CDR1 MNHEY and CDR2 SVGAGI. The CDR3 length equals 15 residues, ends included. The CDR3 sequence is CASSSSDSSGNTIYF.

The rearrangement links TRBV5-1 to TRBJ2-7, with D perhaps matching TRBD2 (6 bases). Per the germline V gene, CDR1 is SGHRS and CDR2 is YFSETQ. The CDR3 sequence is 15 residues long. V lost 5 bases and J 3 bases, leaving 18 bases between the germline ends. The CDR3 region is CASSFGVADYYEQYF. As DNA, the CDR3 is TGCGCCAGCAGTTTCGGGGTAGCGGACTACTACGAGCAGTACTTC.

This chain uses TRBV9 with TRBJ1-6; D remains unclear. Germline-derived CDR1 and CDR2 are SGDLS and YYNGEE. V lost 1 base to trimming and J lost 10 bases, with 9 bases between them. There are 13 residues in the CDR3. The CDR3 loop is CASSVNPRSPLHF. The DNA for the CDR3 is TGTGCCAGCAGCGTAAATCCCAGGTCACCCCTCCACTTT.

This clone was recorded only once. V usage is TRBV24-1 and J usage is TRBJ2-2; perhaps TRBD2 as D (5 bases). The V and J ends lost 0 bases and 4 bases respectively, with 11 bases between them. This CDR3 comprises 16 residues. Germline V gene data show CDR1 as KGHDR and CDR2 as SFDVKD. The CDR3: CATSDLAGMGTGELFF. The DNA for the CDR3 is TGTGCCACCAGTGATTTGGCCGGGATGGGCACCGGGGAGCTGTTTTTT.

This chain joins TRBV7-9 and TRBJ2-1, with D possibly TRBD1 on 5 matching bases. V lost 5 bases and J lost 8, with 10 bases in between. Per germline, CDR1 SEHNR and CDR2 FQNEAQ (reference sequence). The CDR3 spans 12 residues. This CDR3 reads CASSRWGYEQFF. DNA for the CDR3: TGTGCCAGCAGCCGTTGGGGCTATGAGCAGTTCTTC.

This clone was counted only a few times. The chain uses TRBV7-2 and TRBJ1-5; D remains unclear. The CDR3 extends over 14 amino acids. The germline gives CDR1 SGHTA, CDR2 FQGNSA. V was shortened by 5 bases and J by 3 bases, with 11 bases between the two germline ends. Written as DNA, the CDR3 is TGTGCCAGCAGCCCCACAGCCCTCAATCAGCCCCAGCATTTT. As protein: CASSPTALNQPQHF.

The CDR3, as DNA: TGTGCCAGCAGCGGCGGGACAGGGACTTATGATGGCTACACCTTC. Its translation: CASSGGTGTYDGYTF. This chain uses TRBV5-5 with TRBJ1-2; 9 nucleotides align to TRBD1. Germline CDR1 reads SGHKS; CDR2 reads YYEKEE (reference sequence). The J segment lost 6 bases and the V segment lost 4 bases, leaving 10 bases of the junction unmatched. The length of the CDR3 is 15 residues.

As concerns this clone: This same CDR3 is encoded by further DNA sequences in the sample. The genes are TRBV6-1 and TRBJ1-1; D unclear. CDR1 MNHNS and CDR2 SASEGT come from the germline V gene. V lost 2 bases to trimming and J lost 3 bases, with 1 base between them. CDR3 length: 11 residues. The CDR3 is CASSEYTEAFF. The CDR3 DNA reads as TGTGCCAGCAGTGAATACACTGAAGCTTTCTTT.

This rearrangement joins TRBV19 to TRBJ1-3; a weak D match, TRBD1 (6 bases). Trimming took 6 bases from V and 5 from J, leaving 8 bases between them. This CDR3 is 12 amino acids long. Germline CDR1 and CDR2: LNHDA and SQIVND (reference sequence). In DNA, the CDR3 is TGTGCCAGTAGGGGACAAAGAAACACCATATATTTT. Protein: CASRGQRNTIYF. The entire variable domain, with the rest obtained from reference TRBV19 and TRBJ1-3, is as follows: DGGITQSPKYLFRKEGQNVTLSCEQNLNHDAMYWYRQDPGQGLRLIYYSQIVNDFQKGDIAEGYSVSREKKESFPLTVTSAQKNPTAFYLCASRGQRNTIYFGEGSWLTVV.

This chain joins TRBV6-4 and TRBJ2-6, with TRBD1 as a possible D gene (5 bases). Germline-derived CDR1 and CDR2 are MRHNA and SNTAGT. V was cut by 9 bases and J by 4 bases, with 13 bases left in between. CDR3 size: 14 residues. The CDR3 DNA sequence: TGTGCCAGACTCCCAGGGTGCGGGGCCAACGTCCTGACTTTC. It specifies CARLPGCGANVLTF.

The V gene is TRBV2, the J gene TRBJ2-7; TRBD1 agrees at 7 bases. V trimming: 5 bases; J trimming: 2 bases; junction bases outside the gene matches: 6. This CDR3 comprises 14 residues. Germline CDR1 is SNHLY and CDR2 is FYNNEI. In DNA form, the CDR3 reads TGTGCCAGCAGTCCCGGGACAGCCCCCTACGAGCAGTACTTC. This codes for CASSPGTAPYEQYF.

This chain's CDR3 is CAISDLAISGRARETQYF. The CDR3 bases are TGTGCCATCTCAGACCTAGCGATTAGCGGGAGGGCCCGAGAGACCCAGTACTTC. The chain links TRBV15 to TRBJ2-5; 11 nucleotides line up with TRBD2. After removal of 10 bases from V and 4 bases from J, the junction contained 20 bases not matched to a gene. Germline V CDR1 and CDR2: LNHNV, YYDKDF (reference sequence). This CDR3 contains 18 residues.

V usage is TRBV7-6 and J usage is TRBJ2-1; 9 bases match TRBD2. V dropped 3 bases and J dropped 2; count of bases not matched to a gene: 2. Looked up from germline, CDR1 is SGHVS and CDR2 is FNYEAQ. The CDR3 consists of 15 residues. The CDR3 DNA follows: TGTGCCAGCAGCTTTGCTAGCGGGACCTACAATGAGCAGTTCTTC. Translating it yields CASSFASGTYNEQFF.